This entry concerns a single T cell receptor (beta chain). Its antigen is undetermined. V gave up 6 bases and J gave up 5 bases; unmatched junction bases: 7. Germline values: CDR1 SEHNR, CDR2 FQNEAQ (reference sequence). The CDR3 is 15 amino acids. This sample stems from a study of cytomegalovirus exposure and HLA in healthy donors. In the study overall: Membership in the Caucasian-associated ancestry cluster was found for around 81% of 300 to 500 genotyped donors.

General observations from the study: According to a later analysis, most TCR beta chains associated with CMV appeared HLA-restricted. Data from an earlier analysis indicated that most TCR beta V segments were productive either about 87% or about 30% of the time. Reports credit the classifier with highly specific, highly sensitive diagnosis of cytomegalovirus status.

PCR used 60 Vbeta primers and 13 Jbeta primers. The protocol was immunoSEQ multiplex PCR, while the TCRdb copy is restricted to in-frame clones and leaves out a portion. This sample has over 95,000 clones, with 60% to 85% found just once. The receptor was isolated from a woman aged 40 to 49 in good health and CMV-seropositive. This chain connects TRBV7-9 to TRBJ2-1, with 10 bases that match TRBD2. Sequenced input: PBMCs. The CDR3 DNA sequence: TGTGCCAGCAGAGCCGGGACTAGCGAAAACAATGAGCAGTTCTTC. It yields the protein CASRAGTSENNEQFF.